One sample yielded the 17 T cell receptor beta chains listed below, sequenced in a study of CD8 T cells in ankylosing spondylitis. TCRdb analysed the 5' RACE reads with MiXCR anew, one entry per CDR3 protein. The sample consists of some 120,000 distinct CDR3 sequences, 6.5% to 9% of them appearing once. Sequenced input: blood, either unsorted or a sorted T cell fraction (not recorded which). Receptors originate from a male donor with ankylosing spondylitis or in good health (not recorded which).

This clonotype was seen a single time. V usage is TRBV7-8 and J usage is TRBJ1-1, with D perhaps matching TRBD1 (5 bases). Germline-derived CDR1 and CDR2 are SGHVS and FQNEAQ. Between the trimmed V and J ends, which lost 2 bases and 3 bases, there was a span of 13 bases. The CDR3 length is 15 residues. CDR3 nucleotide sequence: TGTGCCAGCAGCTTACTACGGCAGGGAGACACTGAAGCTTTCTTT. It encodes CASSLLRQGDTEAFF.

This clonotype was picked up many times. CDR3 sequence (DNA): TGTGCCAGCAGCCAAGTATCCGGGATTAGCACAGATACGCAGTATTTT. It codes for CASSQVSGISTDTQYF. The chain employs TRBV3-1 and TRBJ2-3, with D tentatively TRBD2 (5 bases). Germline V gene sequence: CDR1 LGHDT, CDR2 YNNKEL (reference sequence). The CDR3 has 16 amino acids. V was clipped by 1 base and J by 0 bases, with 11 bases between them.

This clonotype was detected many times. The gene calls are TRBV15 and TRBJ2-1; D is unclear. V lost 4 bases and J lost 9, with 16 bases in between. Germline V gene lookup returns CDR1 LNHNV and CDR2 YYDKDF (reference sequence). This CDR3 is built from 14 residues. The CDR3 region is CATSTRTLHGEQFF. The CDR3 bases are TGTGCCACCAGCACAAGGACCCTCCACGGTGAGCAGTTCTTC. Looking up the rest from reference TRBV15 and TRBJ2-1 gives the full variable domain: DAMVIQNPRYQVTQFGKPVTLSCSQTLNHNVMYWYQQKSSQAPKLLFHYYDKDFNNEADTPDNFQSRRPNTSFCFLDIRSPGLGDTAMYLCATSTRTLHGEQFFGPGTRLTVL.

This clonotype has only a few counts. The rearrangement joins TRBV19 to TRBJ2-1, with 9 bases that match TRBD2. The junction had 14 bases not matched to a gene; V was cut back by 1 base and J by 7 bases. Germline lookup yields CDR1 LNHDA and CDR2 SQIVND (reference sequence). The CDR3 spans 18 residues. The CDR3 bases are TGTGCCAGTAGTATAGCACTAGCGGGTTCACAAGGAGGGAATGAGCAGTTCTTC. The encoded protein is CASSIALAGSQGGNEQFF.

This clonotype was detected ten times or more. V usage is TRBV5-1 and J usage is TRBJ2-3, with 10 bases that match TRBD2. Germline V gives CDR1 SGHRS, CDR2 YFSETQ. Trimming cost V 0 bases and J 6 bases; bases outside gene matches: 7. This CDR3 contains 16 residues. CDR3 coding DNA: TGCGCCAGCAGCTTGGTTCTAGCGGGGGAAAGCGATACGCAGTATTTT. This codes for CASSLVLAGESDTQYF.

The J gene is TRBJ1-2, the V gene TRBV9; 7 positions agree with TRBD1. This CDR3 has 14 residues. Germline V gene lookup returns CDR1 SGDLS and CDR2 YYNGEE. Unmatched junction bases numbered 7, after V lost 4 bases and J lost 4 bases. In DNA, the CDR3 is TGTGCCAGCAGCACTCGGACAGGCGGCTATGGCTACACCTTC. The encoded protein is CASSTRTGGYGYTF.

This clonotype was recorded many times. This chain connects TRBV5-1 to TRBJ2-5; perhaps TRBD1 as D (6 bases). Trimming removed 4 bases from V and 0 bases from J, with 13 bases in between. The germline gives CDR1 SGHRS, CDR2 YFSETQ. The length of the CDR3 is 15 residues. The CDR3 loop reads CASSRGQSYQETQYF. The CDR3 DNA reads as TGCGCCAGCAGCCGCGGACAGTCGTACCAAGAGACCCAGTACTTC.

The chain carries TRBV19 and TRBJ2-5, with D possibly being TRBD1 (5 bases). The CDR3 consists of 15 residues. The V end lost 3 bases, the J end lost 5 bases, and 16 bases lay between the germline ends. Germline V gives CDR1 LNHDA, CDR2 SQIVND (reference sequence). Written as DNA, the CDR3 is TGTGCCAGTAGTATTGGACACCCCCTGGGTGAGACCCAGTACTTC. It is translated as CASSIGHPLGETQYF.

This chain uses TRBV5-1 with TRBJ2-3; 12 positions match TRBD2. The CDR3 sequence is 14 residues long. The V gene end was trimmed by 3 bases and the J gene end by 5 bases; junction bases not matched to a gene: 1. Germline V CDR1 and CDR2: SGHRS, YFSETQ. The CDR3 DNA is TGCGCCAGCAGCTCGACTAGCGGGGGAGATACGCAGTATTTT. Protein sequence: CASSSTSGGDTQYF. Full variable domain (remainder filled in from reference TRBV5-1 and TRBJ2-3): KAGVTQTPRYLIKTRGQQVTLSCSPISGHRSVSWYQQTPGQGLQFLFEYFSETQRNKGNFPGRFSGRQFSNSRSEMNVSTLELGDSALYLCASSSTSGGDTQYFGPGTRLTVL.

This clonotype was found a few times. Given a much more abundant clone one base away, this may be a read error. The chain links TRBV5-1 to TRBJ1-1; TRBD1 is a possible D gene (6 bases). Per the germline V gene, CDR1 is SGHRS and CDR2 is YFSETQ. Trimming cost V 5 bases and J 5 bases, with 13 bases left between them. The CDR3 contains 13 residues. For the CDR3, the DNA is TGCGCCAGCAGAGACAGGCGCGGTACTGAAGCTTTCTTT. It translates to CASRDRRGTEAFF.

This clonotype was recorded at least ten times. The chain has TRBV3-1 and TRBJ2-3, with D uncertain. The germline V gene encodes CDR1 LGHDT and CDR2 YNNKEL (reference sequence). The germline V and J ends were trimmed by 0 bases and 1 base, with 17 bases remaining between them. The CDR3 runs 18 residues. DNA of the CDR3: TGTGCCAGCAGCCAAGATCGGCCCCTCCTACGTCGCACAGATACGCAGTATTTT. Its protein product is CASSQDRPLLRRTDTQYF.

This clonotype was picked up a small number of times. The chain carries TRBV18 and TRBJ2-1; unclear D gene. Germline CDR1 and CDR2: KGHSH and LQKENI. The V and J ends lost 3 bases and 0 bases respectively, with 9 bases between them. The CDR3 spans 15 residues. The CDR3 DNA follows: TGTGCCAGCTCACCGTCGGTAGACTCCTACAATGAGCAGTTCTTC. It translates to CASSPSVDSYNEQFF.

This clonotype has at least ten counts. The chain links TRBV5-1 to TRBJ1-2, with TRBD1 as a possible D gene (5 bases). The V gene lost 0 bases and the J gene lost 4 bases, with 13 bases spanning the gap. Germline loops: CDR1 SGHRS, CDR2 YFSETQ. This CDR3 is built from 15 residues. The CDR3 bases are TGCGCCAGCAGCTTGGGTCGAGGGGCTAGCTATGGCTACACCTTC. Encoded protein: CASSLGRGASYGYTF.

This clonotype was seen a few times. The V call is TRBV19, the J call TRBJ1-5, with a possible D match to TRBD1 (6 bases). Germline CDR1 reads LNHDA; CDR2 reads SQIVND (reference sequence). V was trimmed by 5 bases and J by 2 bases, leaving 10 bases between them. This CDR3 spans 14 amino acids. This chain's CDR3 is CASSGRQGNQPQHF. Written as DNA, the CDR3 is TGTGCCAGTAGTGGGCGACAGGGCAATCAGCCCCAGCATTTT.

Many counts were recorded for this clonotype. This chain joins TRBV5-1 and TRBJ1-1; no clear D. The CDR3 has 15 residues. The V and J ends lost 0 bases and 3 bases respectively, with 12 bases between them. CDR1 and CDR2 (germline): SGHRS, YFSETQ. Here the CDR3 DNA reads TGCGCCAGCAGCTTGGAAGGAGCCTCGGACACTGAAGCTTTCTTT. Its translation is CASSLEGASDTEAFF.

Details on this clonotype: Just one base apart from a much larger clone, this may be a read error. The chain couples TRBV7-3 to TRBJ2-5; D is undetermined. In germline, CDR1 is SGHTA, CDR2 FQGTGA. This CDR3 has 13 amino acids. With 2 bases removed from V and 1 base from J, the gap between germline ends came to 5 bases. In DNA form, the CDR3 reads TGTGCCAGCAGCTTATGGCGCCAAGAGACCCAGTACTTC. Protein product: CASSLWRQETQYF. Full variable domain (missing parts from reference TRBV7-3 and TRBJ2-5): GAGVSQTPSNKVTEKGKYVELRCDPISGHTALYWYRQSLGQGPEFLIYFQGTGAADDSGLPNDRFFAVRPEGSVSTLKIQRTERGDSAVYLCASSLWRQETQYFGPGTRLLVL.

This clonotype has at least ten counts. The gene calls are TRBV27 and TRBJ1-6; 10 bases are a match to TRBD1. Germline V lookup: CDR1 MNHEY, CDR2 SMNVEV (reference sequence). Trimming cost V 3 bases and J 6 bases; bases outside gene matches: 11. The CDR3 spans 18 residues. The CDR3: CASSFSWDRGVGNSPLHF. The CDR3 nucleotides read TGTGCCAGCAGTTTTTCCTGGGACAGGGGAGTTGGTAATTCACCCCTCCACTTT.